Below, one T cell receptor (beta chain) is given with its context. What it binds is unknown. V was clipped by 7 bases and J by 8 bases; unmatched bases: 18. The CDR3 has 16 amino acids. Germline V lookup: CDR1 SQVTM, CDR2 ANQGSEA. These data belong to a study of cytomegalovirus exposure and HLA in healthy donors. Study at large: HLA-typed donors contributed 65 million to 95 million unique TCRs, which were held in an early data release.

Study results and limitations: Rare sequences made up most TCRs, while some public TCRs were found in many donors. Looking again later, the authors saw that most CMV-associated TCR beta chains seemed HLA-restricted.

These donors, healthy bone marrow donors, were studied. This PCR relied on a set of 60 Vbeta primers and 13 Jbeta primers. Sequencing was performed with immunoSEQ multiplex PCR; in TCRdb, only in-frame clones are kept and a portion is missing. Of 130,000 to 150,000 clones in the sample, roughly 78% were seen once. The receptor's source is a female donor in good health and CMV-seronegative. The V call is TRBV29-1, the J call TRBJ2-4, with 9 bases matching TRBD1. Sequencing was carried out using PBMCs. The CDR3 sequence is CSGGIIRGQGKYIQYF. The CDR3 coding sequence is TGCAGCGGGGGCATAATACGCGGACAGGGGAAGTACATTCAGTACTTC.